The 28 T cell receptor beta chains in this list originate from one sample, sequenced in a study of human T cells and chemical hapten exposure. TCRdb used MiXCR to reprocess the RACE reads, holding one entry per CDR3 protein. The data hold approximately 68,000 distinct CDR3 sequences, with 8.5% to 9% observed a single time. The time point is: patch test 2, 6 weeks after DPC sensitization. Treatment specified: therapeutic diphenylcyclopropenone sensitization with weekly scalp DPC. The sequences come from whole blood, collected in connection with sensitization to the hapten diphenylcyclopropenone (DPC). The receptors were sampled from a woman aged 45 to 65 with alopecia areata. Some clones in this sample may be carry-over from other donors' samples.

The sample holds a few counts of this clonotype. The V and J genes are TRBV29-1 and TRBJ2-5; no definite D call. The CDR3 is made up of 10 amino acids. V was cut by 7 bases and J by 9 bases, with 12 bases left in between. Germline V gene lookup returns CDR1 SQVTM and CDR2 ANQGSEA. In DNA, the CDR3 is TGCAGCGCCTACGTGGATGCCCAGTACTTC. Protein: CSAYVDAQYF.

This clonotype was detected a few times. The chain couples TRBV2 to TRBJ1-5, with D hard to call. The CDR3 spans 12 residues. With 6 bases removed from V and 6 bases from J, the gap between germline ends came to 9 bases. Germline V gene lookup returns CDR1 SNHLY and CDR2 FYNNEI. The CDR3 loop reads CASSYLGQPQHF. The CDR3 DNA is TGTGCCAGCAGCTATCTCGGTCAGCCCCAGCATTTT.

V gene TRBV6-1 combines with J gene TRBJ1-1; 9 bases line up with TRBD1. The CDR3 is made up of 14 amino acids. The germline V gene has CDR1 MNHNS and CDR2 SASEGT. V was clipped by 6 bases and J by 1 base; unmatched bases: 3. CDR3 sequence (DNA): TGTGCCAGCAGGGGACAGGGATGGAACACTGAAGCTTTCTTT. This encodes CASRGQGWNTEAFF.

Written as DNA, the CDR3 is TGTGCCAGCAGCTTAAAGTATGGTAGCGGAAACTCCTACAATGAGCAGTTCTTC. Translating it yields CASSLKYGSGNSYNEQFF. This chain links TRBV13 with TRBJ2-1, with D possibly TRBD2 on 6 matching bases. The CDR3 runs to 18 residues. Germline CDR1 reads PRHDT; CDR2 reads FYEKMQ (reference sequence). Trimming left V 2 bases short and J 0 bases short, with 17 bases between.

As regards this clonotype: Germline is not matched at one junction end, which may reflect a read error. The V and J genes are TRBV20-1 and TRBJ1-5, with a possible D match to TRBD1 (5 bases). Looked up from germline, CDR1 is DFQATT and CDR2 is SNEGSKA (reference sequence). The CDR3 is 15 residues long. In nucleotides, the CDR3 is TGCAGTGCTAGCTCTCAGGGATTCGGTGGTCAGCCCCAGAATTTT. Encoded protein: CSASSQGFGGQPQNF.

In this sample, this clonotype turned up many times. The J gene is TRBJ2-7, the V gene TRBV30; D is ambiguous. Trimming shortened V by 1 base and J by 3 bases, and 7 bases separated the two germline ends. The CDR3 extends over 12 amino acids. Germline CDR1 reads GTSNPN; CDR2 reads SVGIG (reference sequence). As DNA, the CDR3 is TGTGCCTGGAGTGACCTTTACTACGAGCAGTACTTC. Translation gives CAWSDLYYEQYF. The complete variable domain, with remaining parts taken from reference TRBV30 and TRBJ2-7, reads SQTIHQWPATLVQPVGSPLSLECTVEGTSNPNLYWYRQAAGRGLQLLFYSVGIGQISSEVPQNLSASRPQDRQFILSSKKLLLSDSGFYLCAWSDLYYEQYFGPGTRLTVT.

This clonotype was detected many times. The chain is built from TRBV6-6 and TRBJ1-2; 9 bases match TRBD1. V lost 4 bases to trimming and J lost 8 bases; unmatched junction nucleotides: 5. The CDR3 runs 13 residues. Per the germline V gene, CDR1 is MNHNY and CDR2 is SVGAGI (reference sequence). The DNA of the CDR3 is TGTGCCAGCAGTTGGGGACAGGGAGGAGGCTACACCTTC. It encodes CASSWGQGGGYTF.

The sample holds a few counts of this clonotype. The chain carries TRBV5-1 and TRBJ1-2; D uncertain. The germline CDR1 and CDR2 sequences are SGHRS and YFSETQ. Trimming removed 4 bases at V and 6 bases at J, with 13 bases between. The CDR3 loop spans 13 amino acids. The DNA of the CDR3 is TGCGCCAGCAGCCCACACCAGCGAGATGGCTACACCTTC. Residues: CASSPHQRDGYTF.

The V and J genes are TRBV7-2 and TRBJ2-3; 8 bases agree with TRBD2. Germline CDR1 reads SGHTA; CDR2 reads FQGNSA. V gave up 1 base and J gave up 8 bases; unmatched junction bases: 8. This CDR3 region has 15 residues. CDR3 loop: CASSLEAGAISTQYF. The CDR3 coding sequence is TGTGCCAGCAGCTTAGAAGCGGGAGCAATTAGTACGCAGTATTTT.

This clonotype was counted between two and nine times. The CDR3 DNA follows: TGTGCCTGGAGTCAGGTGAACACTGAAGCTTTCTTT. Its protein is CAWSQVNTEAFF. The chain couples TRBV30 to TRBJ1-1; unclear D gene. V lost 2 bases, J lost 0 bases, and 4 bases lay in between. This CDR3 has 12 residues. Germline assignment: CDR1 GTSNPN and CDR2 SVGIG (reference sequence).

The chain uses TRBV7-2 and TRBJ1-2; 7 bases agree with TRBD1. The CDR3 loop spans 15 amino acids. Germline V gives CDR1 SGHTA, CDR2 FQGNSA. The J segment lost 3 bases and the V segment lost 5 bases, leaving 9 bases of the junction unmatched. CDR3 amino acids: CASSRSDRSDYGYTF. The CDR3, as DNA: TGTGCCAGCAGCCGATCGGACAGGTCGGACTATGGCTACACCTTC.

At least ten counts were recorded for this clonotype. The V and J genes are TRBV29-1 and TRBJ2-7; D remains ambiguous. The CDR3 runs 13 residues. With 4 bases removed from V and 1 base from J, the gap between germline ends came to 11 bases. Per germline, CDR1 SQVTM and CDR2 ANQGSEA. CDR3 sequence reads: CSVAEALSYEQYF. The CDR3 bases are TGCAGCGTTGCCGAGGCCCTTTCCTACGAGCAGTACTTC.

This clonotype was observed many times. CDR3 DNA sequence: TGTGCCAGCAGTTTCGGGGGAGAAGGAAACACCATATATTTT. Translation: CASSFGGEGNTIYF. V is TRBV12-3 or TRBV12-4 and J is TRBJ1-3; possibly TRBD1 for D (5 bases). The CDR3 has 14 residues. V gave up 3 bases and J gave up 4 bases, with 10 bases separating them.

The V gene is TRBV25-1, the J gene TRBJ2-1; weak D call: TRBD1 (6 bases). Germline values: CDR1 MGHDK, CDR2 SYGVNS. CDR3 length equals 18 residues. Trimming left V 7 bases short and J 2 bases short, with 24 bases between. The CDR3 DNA sequence: TGTGCCAGCACTCCTGGCAGGCAGGGGATAGTAGCCTACAATGAGCAGTTCTTC. Its protein product is CASTPGRQGIVAYNEQFF.

This clonotype was seen repeatedly, ten times or more. This rearrangement joins TRBV2 to TRBJ2-1, with 9 bases fitting TRBD2. The ends lost 6 bases at V and 6 bases at J; junction bases unmatched: 21. This CDR3 spans 19 amino acids. CDR1 is SNHLY, CDR2 FYNNEI, per germline. CDR3 region: CASRSAGGRGTPVRNEQFF. CDR3 in DNA: TGTGCCAGCAGATCCGCGGGGGGGCGGGGGACCCCAGTCCGCAATGAGCAGTTCTTC.

This clonotype has a count of ten or more. V is TRBV10-3 and J is TRBJ2-3; D not certain. Germline V gene lookup returns CDR1 ENHRY and CDR2 SYGVKD. The CDR3 is 13 amino acids. Trimming left V 2 bases short and J 5 bases short, with 8 bases between. CDR3 loop: CAISEGLGDTQYF. The CDR3 nucleotides read TGTGCCATCAGTGAGGGGCTCGGAGATACGCAGTATTTT.

This clonotype appeared many times. CDR3 in amino acids: CASSEGGGNQPQHF. The CDR3 DNA reads TGTGCCAGCAGTGAAGGTGGTGGAAATCAGCCCCAGCATTTT. This rearrangement joins TRBV25-1 to TRBJ1-5; D call uncertain. V lost 2 bases to trimming and J lost 4 bases, with 9 bases between them. Germline V lookup: CDR1 MGHDK, CDR2 SYGVNS. The CDR3 has 14 residues.

This chain connects TRBV21-1 to TRBJ1-5; the table calls TRBD1, which could not be checked here. TRBV21-1 is annotated as a pseudogene. This CDR3 spans 17 amino acids. CDR3 sequence: CASSKVPGQYSNQPQHF. The CDR3 coding sequence is TGTGCCAGCAGCAAAGTCCCGGGACAGTATAGCAATCAGCCCCAGCATTTT.

At least ten counts were recorded for this clonotype. The gene calls are TRBV4-3 and TRBJ1-2, with a possible D match to TRBD1 (6 bases). This CDR3 contains 16 residues. Per the germline V gene, CDR1 is LGHNA and CDR2 is YSLEER. V was cut by 0 bases and J by 3 bases, with 14 bases left in between. CDR3 sequence reads: CASSQENRAADYGYTF. The CDR3 bases are TGCGCCAGCAGCCAAGAAAACAGGGCCGCCGACTATGGCTACACCTTC.

The chain links TRBV6-6 to TRBJ1-1; 9 bases are shared with TRBD1. Germline-derived CDR1 and CDR2 are MNHNY and SVGAGI (reference sequence). This CDR3 is 14 amino acids long. The V and J ends lost 4 bases and 5 bases, in that order; junction bases with no gene match: 5. The CDR3 DNA reads as TGTGCCAGCAGTTGGGGACAGGGTAGGACTGAAGCTTTCTTT. Its translation: CASSWGQGRTEAFF.

Ten or more counts support this clonotype. The chain has TRBV25-1 and TRBJ1-1; tentatively, D is TRBD1 (5 bases). The CDR3 runs to 12 residues. V lost 6 bases and J 0 bases, leaving 5 bases between the germline ends. CDR1 and CDR2 (germline): MGHDK, SYGVNS. The CDR3 nucleotides read TGTGCCAGCAGGACAGTGAACACTGAAGCTTTCTTT. Protein: CASRTVNTEAFF.

This clonotype was counted many times. The rearrangement joins TRBV7-8 to TRBJ2-5; D gene uncertain. Germline-derived CDR1 and CDR2 are SGHVS and FQNEAQ. V lost 5 bases to trimming and J lost 2 bases, with 0 bases between them. The CDR3 length is 10 residues. The CDR3 DNA sequence: TGTGCCAGCAGCCAAGAGACCCAGTACTTC. This encodes CASSQETQYF.

In this sample, this clonotype turned up a few times. The rearrangement joins TRBV11-3 to TRBJ2-2; unclear D gene. Trimming took off 1 base at V and 0 bases at J, with 6 bases between the two ends. The CDR3 covers 15 residues. CDR1 and CDR2 from the germline V gene are SGHNT and YENEEA. The chain's CDR3 is CASSLGRSNTGELFF. DNA for the CDR3: TGTGCCAGCAGCTTAGGTCGATCGAACACCGGGGAGCTGTTTTTT.

This sequence joins TRBV7-2 and TRBJ2-3; tentative D call: TRBD1 (5 bases). V lost 1 base to trimming and J lost 0 bases, with 11 bases between them. The CDR3 covers 16 residues. Germline CDR1 is SGHTA and CDR2 is FQGNSA. The CDR3 protein is CASSLGQLFSTDTQYF. The CDR3 DNA reads as TGTGCCAGCAGCTTAGGACAGCTTTTTAGCACAGATACGCAGTATTTT.

This clonotype has only a few counts. This chain connects TRBV27 to TRBJ1-4; no reliable D call. V dropped 6 bases and J dropped 3 bases, with 11 bases sitting between them. The CDR3 covers 14 residues. Germline CDR1 reads MNHEY; CDR2 reads SMNVEV (reference sequence). The CDR3 DNA reads TGTGCCAGCAGGGAGAGGTCGGCTAATGAAAAACTGTTTTTT. Amino acids: CASRERSANEKLFF.

The rearrangement links TRBV6-5 to TRBJ2-2, with D uncertain. Trimming stripped 7 bases from V and 3 bases from J, with 9 bases between. This CDR3 region has 13 residues. Germline V gives CDR1 MNHEY, CDR2 SVGAGI. DNA of the CDR3: TGTGCCAGCACCTACCGGTACACCGGGGAGCTGTTTTTT. Residues: CASTYRYTGELFF.

This clonotype was counted many times. The CDR3 coding sequence is TGTGCCGCCCGGACAGGTAGCAATCAGCCCCAGCATTTT. The encoded protein is CAARTGSNQPQHF. The V call is TRBV2, the J call TRBJ1-5, with TRBD1 matching 7 bases. The trim removed 11 bases at V and 0 bases at J, leaving 4 bases unmatched. Germline lookup yields CDR1 SNHLY and CDR2 FYNNEI. CDR3 length equals 13 residues.

In this sample, this clonotype turned up many times. The J gene is TRBJ2-7, the V gene TRBV29-1, with a tentative D call TRBD2 (5 bases). Trimming took off 7 bases at V and 2 bases at J, with 15 bases between the two ends. In germline, CDR1 is SQVTM, CDR2 ANQGSEA. The CDR3 runs 13 residues. The CDR3 DNA is TGCAGCGCCGTCCCCGGGATACCCTACGAGCAGTACTTC. Protein product: CSAVPGIPYEQYF.